This T cell receptor (beta chain) stems from a study of OX40 agonist ivuxolimab in advanced cancers. This CDR3 is 14 amino acids long. Trimming stripped 3 bases from V and 0 bases from J, with 9 bases between. Germline-derived CDR1 and CDR2 are SGHTA and FQGNSA. Using immunoSEQ multiplex PCR, the repertoire was profiled, and TCRdb retains in-frame clones only, with some absent. The sample records fewer than 100,000 clones, about four fifths being singletons. The chain is built from TRBV7-2 and TRBJ2-7; perhaps TRBD2 as D (6 bases). The TCR originated in an adult with an advanced solid tumor such as melanoma, head and neck, liver or kidney cancer. The starting material was CD4+ or CD8+ T cells sorted from blood, obtained in a trial of the OX40 agonist ivuxolimab. The CDR3 here is CASSLRRASYEQYF. In DNA form, the CDR3 reads TGTGCCAGCAGCTTGAGGAGGGCCTCCTACGAGCAGTACTTC.